This is a list of T cell receptor beta chains from one sample in a study of T cell responses to AZD1222 COVID-19 vaccine. TCRdb's table, derived via immunoSEQ multiplex PCR, lists solely in-frame clones and lacks some. The sample lists roughly 190,000 clones, roughly nine tenths occurring once. The sequencing here drew on peripheral blood, taken 28 days after the second AZD1222 dose. All receptors derive from an adult who received the AZD1222 COVID-19 vaccine. Both conserved end residues are part of each CDR3. A D gene is named only where the DNA matches it firmly. Not all rows give a size; the values are once, few, many and, for expanded clones, a class.

abundance	v_gene	j_gene	d_gene	CDR3aa	CDR3nt
-	TRBV10-3	TRBJ1-1	-	CAISEREGGFPEAFF	TGTGCCATCAGTGAGAGGGAGGGCGGTTTCCCTGAAGCTTTCTTT
-	TRBV7-8	TRBJ2-1	TRBD1	CASMDRGSYNEQFF	TGTGCCAGCATGGACAGGGGTTCCTACAATGAGCAGTTCTTC
-	TRBV6-5	TRBJ1-5	-	CASRDSNQPQHF	TGTGCCAGCAGGGATAGCAATCAGCCCCAGCATTTT
-	TRBV18	TRBJ1-5	-	CASSPERNQPQHF	TGTGCCAGCTCACCGGAGCGCAATCAGCCCCAGCATTTT
-	TRBV18	TRBJ1-1	-	CASSPLGDPNTEAFF	TGTGCCAGCTCACCACTCGGCGATCCGAACACTGAAGCTTTCTTT
-	TRBV11-2	TRBJ2-5	-	CASSYPSTQETQYF	TGTGCCAGCAGCTATCCCAGCACCCAAGAGACCCAGTACTTC
-	TRBV5-8	TRBJ2-7	-	CASSLGTYSSYEQYF	TGTGCCAGCAGCTTAGGCACATACAGCTCCTACGAGCAGTACTTC
few	TRBV6-7	TRBJ1-5	TRBD1	CASSYTQVRSAQGNQPQHF	TGTGCCAGCAGTTACACCCAAGTCAGGTCGGCACAGGGGAATCAGCCCCAGCATTTT
-	TRBV5-5	TRBJ1-2	-	CASSLGIVGQRDYGYTF	TGTGCCAGCAGCTTGGGGATAGTGGGGCAACGGGACTATGGCTACACCTTC
once	TRBV12-3/TRBV12-4	TRBJ1-1	-	CASSSYLNTEAFF	TGTGCCAGCAGTTCCTACTTGAACACTGAAGCTTTCTTT
-	TRBV18	TRBJ1-4	-	CASSPGQMREKLFF	TGTGCCAGCTCACCGGGCCAGATGAGGGAAAAACTGTTTTTT
-	TRBV9	TRBJ1-1	-	CASSDRVLSTEAFF	TGTGCCAGCAGCGATAGGGTCTTGAGCACTGAAGCTTTCTTT
once	TRBV18	TRBJ1-5	-	CASSPRMTGDNQPQHF	TGTGCCAGCTCACCACGTATGACAGGCGACAATCAGCCCCAGCATTTT